The rows below give T cell receptor beta chains drawn from one sample of a study of beta chain features in type 1 diabetes. Profiled with immunoSEQ multiplex PCR; TCRdb holds only in-frame clones, not every one. The table shows about 470,000 clones, with about 30% occurring only once. The sample was naive CD4+ T cells from blood. These receptors were collected from a man younger than 30 in good health. CDR3s include the opening cysteine and the closing phenylalanine or tryptophan. D genes are given only for firm matches. Clone size is shown for a subset of rows, as once, few, many or a class of expanded clone.

length: 15; J: TRBJ2-7; size: -; D: TRBD2; V: TRBV6-5; DNA: TGTGCCAGCAGTCGACTAGCGTCTAGCTCCTACGAGCAGTACTTC; CDR3: CASSRLASSSYEQYF
length: 12; J: TRBJ1-2; size: few; D: TRBD1; V: TRBV29-1; DNA: TGCAGCGGGAGACAGGGTAGCTATGGCTACACCTTC; CDR3: CSGRQGSYGYTF
length: 16; J: TRBJ2-1; size: -; D: -; V: TRBV7-9; DNA: TGTGCCAGCAGCCCCCGCAGGGGAAGCTCCTACAATGAGCAGTTCTTC; CDR3: CASSPRRGSSYNEQFF
length: 16; J: TRBJ2-3; size: few; D: TRBD2; V: TRBV5-4; DNA: TGTGCCAGCAGCTCCATGACTAGCGGGAGGCCCGATACGCAGTATTTT; CDR3: CASSSMTSGRPDTQYF
length: 11; J: TRBJ2-1; size: -; D: -; V: TRBV5-1; DNA: TGCGCCAGCAGCCTGCGTGGTGAGCAGTTCTTC; CDR3: CASSLRGEQFF
length: 15; J: TRBJ2-1; size: -; D: TRBD2; V: TRBV9; DNA: TGTGCCAGCAGCGTGACTAGCGGGAATTGGAATGAGCAGTTCTTC; CDR3: CASSVTSGNWNEQFF
length: 17; J: TRBJ2-5; size: -; D: TRBD2; V: TRBV25-1; DNA: TGTGCCAGCAGTGAATATAGGACTAGCGGACCGCAAGAGACCCAGTACTTC; CDR3: CASSEYRTSGPQETQYF
length: 15; J: TRBJ1-2; size: -; D: TRBD1; V: TRBV7-2; DNA: TGTGCCAGCAGCCCAGGGACAGGGACGCACTATGGCTACACCTTC; CDR3: CASSPGTGTHYGYTF
length: 10; J: TRBJ1-1; size: -; D: -; V: TRBV30; DNA: TGTGCCTGGAGTAGACAGGAAGCTTTCTTT; CDR3: CAWSRQEAFF
length: 12; J: TRBJ2-7; size: -; D: -; V: TRBV30; DNA: TGTGCCTGGAAATCAGGGGCCTACGAGCAGTACTTC; CDR3: CAWKSGAYEQYF
length: 14; J: TRBJ1-4; size: few; D: -; V: TRBV30; DNA: TGTGCCTGGAGTGTGAGGCAGGGAGTGGGAAAACTGTTTTTT; CDR3: CAWSVRQGVGKLFF
length: 11; J: TRBJ1-2; size: few; D: -; V: TRBV20-1; DNA: TGCAGTGCAAGGGACGGCTATGGCTACACCTTC; CDR3: CSARDGYGYTF
length: 13; J: TRBJ2-6; size: few; D: -; V: TRBV13; DNA: TGTGCCAGCAGCCCCGGGTGGGCCAACGTCCTGACTTTC; CDR3: CASSPGWANVLTF
length: 14; J: TRBJ2-7; size: -; D: TRBD1; V: TRBV7-6; DNA: TGTGCCAGCAGCTTTACAGGGGGCTCCTACGAGCAGTACTTC; CDR3: CASSFTGGSYEQYF
length: 16; J: TRBJ2-7; size: -; D: -; V: TRBV18; DNA: TGTGCCAGCTCACCAGTATTGGCGGTGAGCTCCTACGAGCAGTACTTC; CDR3: CASSPVLAVSSYEQYF
length: 15; J: TRBJ1-3; size: few; D: -; V: TRBV5-4; DNA: TGTGCCAGCAGCTTGGAACGGAACTCTGGAAACACCATATATTTT; CDR3: CASSLERNSGNTIYF
length: 14; J: TRBJ2-1; size: few; D: -; V: TRBV30; DNA: TGTGCCTGGAGTTTCGACAGTAACTACAATGAGCAGTTCTTC; CDR3: CAWSFDSNYNEQFF
length: 17; J: TRBJ2-3; size: few; D: TRBD2; V: TRBV4-2; DNA: TGTGCCAGCAGCCAAGATCCTTGGCGGGAGGGTACAGATACGCAGTATTTT; CDR3: CASSQDPWREGTDTQYF
length: 14; J: TRBJ1-4; size: few; D: -; V: TRBV29-1; DNA: TGCAGCTTTCTGGAAGGGACTTATAATGAAAAACTGTTTTTT; CDR3: CSFLEGTYNEKLFF
length: 11; J: TRBJ2-3; size: -; D: -; V: TRBV29-1; DNA: TGCAGCGGAAGGAGCACAGATACGCAGTATTTT; CDR3: CSGRSTDTQYF
length: 13; J: TRBJ1-4; size: -; D: -; V: TRBV7-9; DNA: TGTGCCAGCAGCAGGGGGAGTACAGAAAAACTGTTTTTT; CDR3: CASSRGSTEKLFF
length: 14; J: TRBJ1-4; size: -; D: TRBD1; V: TRBV18; DNA: TGTGCCAGCTCACAGGACAGGGTTGGTGAAAAACTGTTTTTT; CDR3: CASSQDRVGEKLFF
length: 15; J: TRBJ1-2; size: few; D: TRBD1; V: TRBV7-9; DNA: TGTGCCAGCAGCTCTGTCGACAGGGGAAACTATGGCTACACCTTC; CDR3: CASSSVDRGNYGYTF
length: 14; J: TRBJ2-3; size: -; D: -; V: TRBV11-3; DNA: TGTGCCAGCAGCTTTGGACACAGCACAGATACGCAGTATTTT; CDR3: CASSFGHSTDTQYF
length: 14; J: TRBJ2-4; size: -; D: TRBD1; V: TRBV5-4; DNA: TGTGCCAGCAGCCTGGACAGGAGTGAGCGCATTCAGTACTTC; CDR3: CASSLDRSERIQYF
length: 14; J: TRBJ2-5; size: -; D: -; V: TRBV5-4; DNA: TGTGCCAGCAGCCCTGGCCGGGACCAAGAGACCCAGTACTTC; CDR3: CASSPGRDQETQYF
length: 12; J: TRBJ2-5; size: many; D: -; V: TRBV29-1; DNA: TGCAGCGTTGCTGGGGGAGAGGAGACCCAGTACTTC; CDR3: CSVAGGEETQYF
length: 15; J: TRBJ2-7; size: few; D: -; V: TRBV15; DNA: TGTGCCACCAGCAGAGACCAAGGGACTCCTTTCGAGCAGTACTTC; CDR3: CATSRDQGTPFEQYF
length: 16; J: TRBJ2-3; size: -; D: TRBD2; V: TRBV5-1; DNA: TGCGCCAGCAGCTTGGGTACTAGCGGATTCACAGATACGCAGTATTTT; CDR3: CASSLGTSGFTDTQYF
length: 15; J: TRBJ2-1; size: few; D: -; V: TRBV25-1; DNA: TGTGCCAGCAGTGTGGGCAGCCTATCCTACAATGAGCAGTTCTTC; CDR3: CASSVGSLSYNEQFF
length: 17; J: TRBJ2-1; size: once; D: -; V: TRBV7-3; DNA: TGTGCCAGCAGCCCTGCTATACGGCGGTCCTACAGGAATGAGCAGTTCTTC; CDR3: CASSPAIRRSYRNEQFF
length: 16; J: TRBJ1-2; size: -; D: -; V: TRBV30; DNA: TGTGCCTGGAGTAAACCTAGGCCAGCGAGGGACTATGGCTACACCTTC; CDR3: CAWSKPRPARDYGYTF
length: 13; J: TRBJ2-5; size: few; D: -; V: TRBV5-1; DNA: TGCGCCAGCAGCTTGGAGGGGAGGGAGACCCAGTACTTC; CDR3: CASSLEGRETQYF
length: 13; J: TRBJ2-3; size: -; D: -; V: TRBV10-3; DNA: TGTGCCATCAGGGGGACTAGCACAGATACGCAGTATTTT; CDR3: CAIRGTSTDTQYF
length: 15; J: TRBJ2-2; size: -; D: -; V: TRBV25-1; DNA: TGTGCCAGCAGTGAATTGCGCACAGACACCGGGGAGCTGTTTTTT; CDR3: CASSELRTDTGELFF
length: 14; J: TRBJ1-1; size: -; D: -; V: TRBV7-9; DNA: TGTGCCAGCACCTCGTGGGCGGGCTTCACTGAAGCTTTCTTT; CDR3: CASTSWAGFTEAFF
length: 13; J: TRBJ1-2; size: few; D: TRBD1; V: TRBV30; DNA: TGTGCCTGGAGCGCACAGGGGGTCTATGGCTACACCTTC; CDR3: CAWSAQGVYGYTF
length: 11; J: TRBJ2-4; size: few; D: -; V: TRBV14; DNA: TGTGCCAGCAGCCAAGGCAGGGAGAAGTACTTC; CDR3: CASSQGREKYF
length: 15; J: TRBJ2-5; size: few; D: -; V: TRBV14; DNA: TGTGCCAGCAGCCAAGAGACCTTGGAGGGGGAGACCCAGTACTTC; CDR3: CASSQETLEGETQYF
length: 12; J: TRBJ2-5; size: few; D: -; V: TRBV7-2; DNA: TGTGCCAGCAGCGTGTACCAAGAGACCCAGTACTTC; CDR3: CASSVYQETQYF
length: 14; J: TRBJ2-3; size: few; D: -; V: TRBV7-9; DNA: TGTGCCAGCACTTTATCGGAAATCACAGATACGCAGTATTTT; CDR3: CASTLSEITDTQYF